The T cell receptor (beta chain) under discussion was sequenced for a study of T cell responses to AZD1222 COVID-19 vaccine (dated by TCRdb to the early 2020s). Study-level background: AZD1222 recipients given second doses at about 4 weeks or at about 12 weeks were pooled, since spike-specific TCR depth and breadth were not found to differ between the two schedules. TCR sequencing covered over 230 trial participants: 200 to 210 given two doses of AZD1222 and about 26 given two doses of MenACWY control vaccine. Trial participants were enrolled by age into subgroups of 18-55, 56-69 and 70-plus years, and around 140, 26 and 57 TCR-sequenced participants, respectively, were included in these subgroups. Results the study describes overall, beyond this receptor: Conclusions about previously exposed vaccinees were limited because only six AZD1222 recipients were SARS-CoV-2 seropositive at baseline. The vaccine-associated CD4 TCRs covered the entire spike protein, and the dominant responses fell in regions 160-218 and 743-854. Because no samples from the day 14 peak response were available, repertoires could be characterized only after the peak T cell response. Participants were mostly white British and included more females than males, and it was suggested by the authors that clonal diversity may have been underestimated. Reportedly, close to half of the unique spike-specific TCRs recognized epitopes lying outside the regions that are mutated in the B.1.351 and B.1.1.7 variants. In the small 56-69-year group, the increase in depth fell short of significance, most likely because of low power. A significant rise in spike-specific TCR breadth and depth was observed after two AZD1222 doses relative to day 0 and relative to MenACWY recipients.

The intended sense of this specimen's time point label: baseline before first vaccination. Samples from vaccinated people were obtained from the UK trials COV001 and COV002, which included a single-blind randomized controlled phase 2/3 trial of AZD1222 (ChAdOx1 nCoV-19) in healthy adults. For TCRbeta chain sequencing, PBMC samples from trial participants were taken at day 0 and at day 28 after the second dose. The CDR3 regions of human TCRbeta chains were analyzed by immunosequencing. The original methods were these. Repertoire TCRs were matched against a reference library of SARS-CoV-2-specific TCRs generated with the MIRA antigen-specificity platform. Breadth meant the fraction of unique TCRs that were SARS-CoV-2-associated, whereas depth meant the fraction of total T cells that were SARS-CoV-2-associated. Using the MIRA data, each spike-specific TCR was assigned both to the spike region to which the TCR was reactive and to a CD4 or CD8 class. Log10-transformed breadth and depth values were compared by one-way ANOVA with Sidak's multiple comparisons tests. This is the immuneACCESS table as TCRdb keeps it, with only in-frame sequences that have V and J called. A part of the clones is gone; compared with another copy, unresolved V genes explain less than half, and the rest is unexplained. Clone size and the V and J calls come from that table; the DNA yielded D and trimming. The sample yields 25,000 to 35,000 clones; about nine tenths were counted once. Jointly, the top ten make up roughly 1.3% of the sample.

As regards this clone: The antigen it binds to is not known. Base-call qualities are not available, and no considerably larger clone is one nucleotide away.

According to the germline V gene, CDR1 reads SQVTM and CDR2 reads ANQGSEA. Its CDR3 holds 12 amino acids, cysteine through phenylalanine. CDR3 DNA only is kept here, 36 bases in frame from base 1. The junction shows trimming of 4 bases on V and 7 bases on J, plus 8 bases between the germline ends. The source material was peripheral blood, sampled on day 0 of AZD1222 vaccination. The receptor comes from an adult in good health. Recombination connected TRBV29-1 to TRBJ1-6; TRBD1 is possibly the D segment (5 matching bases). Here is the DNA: TGCAGCGTTGGACAGCCCAATTCACCCCTCCACTTT. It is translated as CSVGQPNSPLHF.